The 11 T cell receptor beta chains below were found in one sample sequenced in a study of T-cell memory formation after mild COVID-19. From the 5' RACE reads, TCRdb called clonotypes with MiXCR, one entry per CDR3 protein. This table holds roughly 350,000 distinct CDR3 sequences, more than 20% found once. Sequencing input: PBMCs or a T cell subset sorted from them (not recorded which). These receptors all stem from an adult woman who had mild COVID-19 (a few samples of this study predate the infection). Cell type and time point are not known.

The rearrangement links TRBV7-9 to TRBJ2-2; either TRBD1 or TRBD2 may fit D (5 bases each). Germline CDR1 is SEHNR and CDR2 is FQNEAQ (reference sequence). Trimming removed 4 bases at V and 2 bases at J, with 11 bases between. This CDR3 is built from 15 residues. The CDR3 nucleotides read TGTGCCAGCAGCTCCGGGACCATAAACACCGGGGAGCTGTTTTTT. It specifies CASSSGTINTGELFF.

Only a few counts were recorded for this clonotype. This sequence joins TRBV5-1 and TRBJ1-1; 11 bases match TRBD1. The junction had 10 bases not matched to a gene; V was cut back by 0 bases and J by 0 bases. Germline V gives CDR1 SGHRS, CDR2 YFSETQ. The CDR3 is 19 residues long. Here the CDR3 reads CASSLAKPGQGVMNTEAFF. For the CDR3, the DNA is TGCGCCAGCAGCTTGGCCAAGCCGGGACAGGGGGTTATGAACACTGAAGCTTTCTTT.

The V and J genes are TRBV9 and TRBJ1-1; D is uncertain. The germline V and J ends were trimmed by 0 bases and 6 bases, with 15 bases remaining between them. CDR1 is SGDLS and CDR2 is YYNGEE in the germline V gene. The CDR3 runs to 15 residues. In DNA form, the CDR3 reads TGTGCCAGCAGCGTAGGGGTTTCCGTGGGTTCTGAAGCTTTCTTT. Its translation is CASSVGVSVGSEAFF.

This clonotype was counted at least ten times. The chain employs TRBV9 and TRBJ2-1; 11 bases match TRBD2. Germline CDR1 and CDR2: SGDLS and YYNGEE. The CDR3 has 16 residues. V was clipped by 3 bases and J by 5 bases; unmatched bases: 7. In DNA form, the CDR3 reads TGTGCCAGCAGCGGGAACCCGGGACTAGCGGACAATGAGCAGTTCTTC. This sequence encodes CASSGNPGLADNEQFF.

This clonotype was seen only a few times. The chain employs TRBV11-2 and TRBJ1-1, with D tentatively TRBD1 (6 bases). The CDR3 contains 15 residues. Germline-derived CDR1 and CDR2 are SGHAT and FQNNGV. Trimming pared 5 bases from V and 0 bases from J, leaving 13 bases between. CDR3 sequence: CASSPRTVLNTEAFF. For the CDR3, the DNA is TGTGCCAGCAGCCCAAGGACAGTTCTGAACACTGAAGCTTTCTTT.

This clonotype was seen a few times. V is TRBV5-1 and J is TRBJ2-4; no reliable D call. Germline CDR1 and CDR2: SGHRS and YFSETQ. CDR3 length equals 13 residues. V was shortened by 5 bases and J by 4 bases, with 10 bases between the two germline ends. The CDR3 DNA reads TGCGCCAGCAGTGACCGCACTAAAAACATTCAGTACTTC. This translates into CASSDRTKNIQYF.

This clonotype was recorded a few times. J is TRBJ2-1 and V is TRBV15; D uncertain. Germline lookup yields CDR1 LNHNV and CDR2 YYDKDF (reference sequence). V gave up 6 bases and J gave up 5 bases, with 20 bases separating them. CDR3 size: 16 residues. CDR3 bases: TGTGCCACCAGAGATGTGGCAGCCCGTAATAACAATGAGCAGTTCTTC. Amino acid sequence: CATRDVAARNNNEQFF.

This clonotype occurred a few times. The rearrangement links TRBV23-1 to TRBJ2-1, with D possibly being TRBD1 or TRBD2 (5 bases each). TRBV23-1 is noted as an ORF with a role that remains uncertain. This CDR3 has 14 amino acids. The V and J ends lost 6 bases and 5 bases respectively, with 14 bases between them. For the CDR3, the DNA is TGCGCCAGCAGCCACCTTAGGGGAGACAATGAGCAGTTCTTC. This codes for CASSHLRGDNEQFF.

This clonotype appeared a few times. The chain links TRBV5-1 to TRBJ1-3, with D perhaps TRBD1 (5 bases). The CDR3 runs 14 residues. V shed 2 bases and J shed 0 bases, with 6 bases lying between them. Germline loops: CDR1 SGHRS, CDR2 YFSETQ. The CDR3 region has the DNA TGCGCCAGCAGCTTCGACAGCTCTGGAAACACCATATATTTT. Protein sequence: CASSFDSSGNTIYF.

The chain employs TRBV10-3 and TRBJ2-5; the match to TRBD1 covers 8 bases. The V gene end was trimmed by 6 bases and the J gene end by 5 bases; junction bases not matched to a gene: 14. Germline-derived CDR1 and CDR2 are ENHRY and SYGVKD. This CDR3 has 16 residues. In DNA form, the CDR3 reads TGTGCCATCAGCCCCGCGGCAAGCAGGGGGCGGGAGACCCAGTACTTC. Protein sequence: CAISPAASRGRETQYF.

CDR3 nucleotides: TGTGCCAGCAGGAGACAGTTCAATCAGCCCCAGCATTTT. This gives the protein CASRRQFNQPQHF. The rearrangement uses TRBV7-2 and TRBJ1-5, with D possibly TRBD1 on 5 matching bases. Germline CDR1 SGHTA, CDR2 FQGNSA. The CDR3 is 13 residues long. The germline V and J ends were trimmed by 6 bases and 3 bases, with 9 bases remaining between them. Full variable domain (rest looked up from reference TRBV7-2 and TRBJ1-5): GAGVSQSPSNKVTEKGKDVELRCDPISGHTALYWYRQSLGQGLEFLIYFQGNSAPDKSGLPSDRFSAERTGGSVSTLTIQRTQQEDSAVYLCASRRQFNQPQHFGDGTRLSIL.